The 22 T cell receptor beta chains reported below all come from one sample, sequenced in a study of blood T cell repertoires in COVID-19. The protocol was immunoSEQ multiplex PCR, while the TCRdb copy is restricted to in-frame clones and leaves out a portion. The repertoire holds 300,000 to 450,000 clones, with about 92% as singletons. Sample: peripheral blood. Receptor source: a woman in her sixties or seventies with COVID-19, enrolled during active disease.

The CDR3: CASSRGIPEAEKLFF. The DNA for the CDR3 is TGTGCCAGCTCCCGCGGGATACCTGAGGCGGAAAAACTGTTTTTT. V is TRBV18 and J is TRBJ1-4; D remains unclear. Germline V gene data show CDR1 as KGHSH and CDR2 as LQKENI. The CDR3 contains 15 residues. V lost 6 bases, J lost 8 bases, and 19 bases lay in between.

Comments on this clone: Other DNA sequences within the sample encode an identical CDR3. The rearrangement uses TRBV5-1 and TRBJ1-1, with D unresolved. This CDR3 has 13 amino acids. The germline gives CDR1 SGHRS, CDR2 YFSETQ. Trimming cost V 0 bases and J 5 bases, with 8 bases left between them. The CDR3 protein is CASSLGGRTEAFF. The CDR3 bases are TGCGCCAGCAGCTTGGGCGGGAGGACTGAAGCTTTCTTT.

The chain is built from TRBV5-1 and TRBJ2-5, with TRBD2 identical over 11 bases. Trimming cost V 0 bases and J 1 base; bases outside gene matches: 8. Per the germline V gene, CDR1 is SGHRS and CDR2 is YFSETQ. There are 18 residues in the CDR3. The CDR3 reads CASSLAFSGGVSQETQYF. Written as DNA, the CDR3 is TGCGCCAGCAGCTTGGCCTTTAGCGGGGGGGTGAGCCAAGAGACCCAGTACTTC. Supplemented by reference TRBV5-1 and TRBJ2-5, the full variable domain reads KAGVTQTPRYLIKTRGQQVTLSCSPISGHRSVSWYQQTPGQGLQFLFEYFSETQRNKGNFPGRFSGRQFSNSRSEMNVSTLELGDSALYLCASSLAFSGGVSQETQYFGPGTRLLVL.

This clone has only one observation. The chain has TRBV28 and TRBJ1-1; D is possibly TRBD1 (6 bases). Germline V CDR1 and CDR2: MDHEN, SYDVKM. The CDR3 runs 15 residues. The V end lost 7 bases, the J end lost 0 bases, and 15 bases lay between the germline ends. The CDR3, as DNA: TGTGCCAGCACCTTAGGGGGGGTAATGAACACTGAAGCTTTCTTT. Protein: CASTLGGVMNTEAFF.

This clone appeared a single time. This chain connects TRBV28 to TRBJ2-5; TRBD2 is a possible D gene (6 bases). The V end was cut by 7 bases, the J end by 4 bases, with 19 bases between. The germline V gene has CDR1 MDHEN and CDR2 SYDVKM. CDR3 length: 15 residues. The CDR3 region has the DNA TGTGCCAGCACTCGAGGAGGGGCCGAAGGAGAGACCCAGTACTTC. Translated: CASTRGGAEGETQYF.

The rearrangement joins TRBV18 to TRBJ2-1, with D tentatively TRBD1 (5 bases). V was clipped by 5 bases and J by 9 bases, with 14 bases between them. Germline-derived CDR1 and CDR2 are KGHSH and LQKENI. The CDR3 contains 13 residues. The CDR3 bases are TGTGCCAGCTCAGGGCAGGGTGACGCTGAGCAGTTCTTC. Translated: CASSGQGDAEQFF.

This clone was seen once. The rearrangement links TRBV5-1 to TRBJ1-3; a weak D match, TRBD1 (5 bases). From germline, CDR1 is SGHRS and CDR2 YFSETQ. This CDR3 has 14 residues. V lost 4 bases, J lost 4 bases, and 12 bases lay in between. In nucleotides, the CDR3 is TGCGCCAGCAGCGCTGGAACAGGCGGAAACACCATATATTTT. Translating gives CASSAGTGGNTIYF.

About this clone itself: Within the sample, other DNA sequences also encode this same CDR3. J is TRBJ1-5 and V is TRBV2; 7 nucleotides align to TRBD1. The germline V gene encodes CDR1 SNHLY and CDR2 FYNNEI. The CDR3 sequence is 14 residues long. After removal of 4 bases from V and 2 bases from J, the junction contained 2 bases not matched to a gene. The CDR3 reads CASSGQGGNQPQHF. CDR3 sequence (DNA): TGTGCCAGCAGTGGGCAGGGGGGCAATCAGCCCCAGCATTTT. The variable domain in full, with the rest retrieved from reference TRBV2 and TRBJ1-5, is EPEVTQTPSHQVTQMGQEVILRCVPISNHLYFYWYRQILGQKVEFLVSFYNNEISEKSEIFDDQFSVERPDGSNFTLKIRSTKLEDSAMYFCASSGQGGNQPQHFGDGTRLSIL.

This chain uses TRBV5-1 with TRBJ1-2, with D uncertain. The ends were cut back, 2 bases at V and 0 bases at J, with 8 bases in the middle. The CDR3 has 14 residues. CDR1 and CDR2 from the germline V gene are SGHRS and YFSETQ. The CDR3 protein is CASSLDNSNYGYTF. CDR3 in DNA: TGCGCCAGCAGCTTAGACAATTCTAACTATGGCTACACCTTC.

This clone was picked up one time. The genes are TRBV5-1 and TRBJ1-2; TRBD1 is a possible D gene (5 bases). Germline V gene lookup returns CDR1 SGHRS and CDR2 YFSETQ. Trimming cost V 0 bases and J 2 bases, with 8 bases left between them. The CDR3 spans 14 residues. The CDR3 region has the DNA TGCGCCAGCAGCTTGGCCGACAGCAACTATGGCTACACCTTC. This encodes CASSLADSNYGYTF.

The chain has TRBV7-3 and TRBJ1-5; D not resolved. This CDR3 region has 17 residues. Germline V gene lookup returns CDR1 SGHTA and CDR2 FQGTGA. V lost 5 bases and J 2 bases, leaving 19 bases between the germline ends. CDR3 coding DNA: TGTGCCAGCAGCCCTCTCAATTGTAGGGAGTGCAATCAGCCCCAGCATTTT. Translated, it gives CASSPLNCRECNQPQHF.

This rearrangement joins TRBV28 to TRBJ1-6; perhaps TRBD1 as D (5 bases). Trimming removed 6 bases from V and 7 bases from J, with 19 bases in between. The CDR3 totals 16 residues. CDR1 is MDHEN and CDR2 is SYDVKM in the germline V gene. In DNA, the CDR3 is TGTGCCAGCAGCCCGGCCTCGGGGGAGGGCAATTCACCCCTCCACTTT. Protein product: CASSPASGEGNSPLHF.

The V gene is TRBV18, the J gene TRBJ1-4, with TRBD1 as a possible D gene (5 bases). The V gene lost 4 bases and the J gene lost 2 bases, with 8 bases spanning the gap. In germline, CDR1 is KGHSH, CDR2 LQKENI. CDR3 size: 14 residues. CDR3 region: CASSLQGTNEKLFF. The CDR3 DNA reads TGTGCCAGCTCACTTCAGGGTACTAATGAAAAACTGTTTTTT.

The chain combines TRBV5-1 with TRBJ1-3; 7 bases are a match to TRBD1. Germline-derived CDR1 and CDR2 are SGHRS and YFSETQ. V lost 4 bases and J lost 3; bases outside the gene matches: 7. This CDR3 region has 15 residues. In nucleotides, the CDR3 is TGCGCCAGCAGCCCAGGACAGGCCTTTGGAAACACCATATATTTT. It codes for CASSPGQAFGNTIYF.

The chain carries TRBV18 and TRBJ1-2; 7 bases fit TRBD1. V was clipped by 3 bases and J by 1 base; unmatched bases: 5. CDR1 and CDR2 (germline): KGHSH, LQKENI. The CDR3 is made up of 15 amino acids. The CDR3 nucleotides are TGTGCCAGCTCACCGTCAACAGGGGATAACTATGGCTACACCTTC. It is translated as CASSPSTGDNYGYTF.

This chain connects TRBV28 to TRBJ2-3, with D unresolved. V gave up 6 bases and J gave up 8 bases, with 9 bases separating them. The germline CDR1 and CDR2 sequences are MDHEN and SYDVKM. The CDR3 runs 11 residues. This CDR3 is CASSRRGTQYF. As DNA, the CDR3 is TGTGCCAGCAGCCGCCGAGGTACGCAGTATTTT.

The chain combines TRBV5-1 with TRBJ1-2, with 7 bases fitting TRBD1. The CDR3 runs 15 residues. The junction had 6 bases not matched to a gene; V was cut back by 4 bases and J by 0 bases. Germline lookup yields CDR1 SGHRS and CDR2 YFSETQ. The chain's CDR3 is CASSPGQVSNYGYTF. The CDR3 DNA follows: TGCGCCAGCAGCCCCGGACAGGTCTCTAACTATGGCTACACCTTC.

The genes are TRBV7-2 and TRBJ2-5, with TRBD2 matching over 8 bases. V lost 3 bases, J lost 2 bases, and 2 bases stayed unmatched. This CDR3 is built from 14 residues. The germline V gene encodes CDR1 SGHTA and CDR2 FQGNSA. CDR3 sequence (DNA): TGTGCCAGCAGCTTCGGCGGGGGGCAAGAGACCCAGTACTTC. Translation: CASSFGGGQETQYF.

CDR3 nucleotide sequence: TGTGCCAGCAGTGAATCTAGGACTGATCAAGAGACCCAGTACTTC. This translates into CASSESRTDQETQYF. The rearrangement links TRBV25-1 to TRBJ2-5; possibly TRBD2 for D (5 bases). Trimming removed 1 base from V and 2 bases from J, with 11 bases in between. CDR3 size: 15 residues. The germline gives CDR1 MGHDK, CDR2 SYGVNS.

The CDR3 spells CASSPRGGLSLSNQPQHF. CDR3 sequence (DNA): TGTGCCAGCAGTCCTAGGGGGGGTCTGAGCCTTAGCAATCAGCCCCAGCATTTT. J is TRBJ1-5 and V is TRBV27, with D possibly TRBD1 on 6 matching bases. V gave up 5 bases and J gave up 0 bases, with 20 bases separating them. Germline CDR1 is MNHEY and CDR2 is SMNVEV (reference sequence). The CDR3 loop spans 18 amino acids.

The V and J genes are TRBV28 and TRBJ2-5; D is uncertain. The CDR3 contains 12 residues. V gave up 6 bases and J gave up 7 bases, with 12 bases separating them. The germline CDR1 and CDR2 sequences are MDHEN and SYDVKM. The CDR3 reads CASRNRAGTQYF. The CDR3, as DNA: TGTGCCAGCAGGAACAGAGCCGGGACCCAGTACTTC.

The chain recombines TRBV30 with TRBJ2-1; 13 bases fit TRBD2. V was pared by 6 bases and J by 0 bases, with 14 bases of the junction left unmatched. There are 19 residues in the CDR3. Germline loops: CDR1 GTSNPN, CDR2 SVGIG (reference sequence). CDR3 loop: CACYIGLAGAIISYNEQFF. In nucleotides, the CDR3 is TGTGCCTGTTATATTGGACTAGCGGGGGCGATAATCTCCTACAATGAGCAGTTCTTC.